Shown below are 28 T cell receptor beta chains from a single sample sequenced in a study of T cell changes during pregnancy in multiple sclerosis. Assay: immunoSEQ multiplex PCR; the TCRdb copy retains only in-frame clones and omits some. Found here are just under 45,000 clones, around 96% of them singletons; the top ten hold under 0.9%. The source was peripheral blood, collected in the second trimester of pregnancy. Every receptor here comes from a female donor with multiple sclerosis, enrolled in a pregnancy study.

The chain couples TRBV5-1 to TRBJ2-5; D gene unclear. V gave up 1 base and J gave up 2 bases, with 3 bases separating them. This CDR3 contains 12 residues. Germline loops: CDR1 SGHRS, CDR2 YFSETQ. In DNA, the CDR3 is TGCGCCAGCAGCTTGACACAAGAGACCCAGTACTTC. This translates into CASSLTQETQYF.

CDR3 protein: CASSLELAAPNYGYTF. In nucleotides, the CDR3 is TGTGCCAGCAGCTTAGAGTTAGCGGCACCCAACTATGGCTACACCTTC. The chain recombines TRBV7-8 with TRBJ1-2; D is unresolved. The CDR3 runs to 16 residues. CDR1 SGHVS and CDR2 FQNEAQ come from the germline V gene. Trimming removed 1 base at V and 2 bases at J, with 14 bases between. The full variable domain, completed using reference TRBV7-8 and TRBJ1-2, is GAGVSQSPRYKVAKRGQDVALRCDPISGHVSLFWYQQALGQGPEFLTYFQNEAQLDKSGLPSDRFFAERPEGSVSTLKIQRTQQEDSAVYLCASSLELAAPNYGYTFGSGTRLTVV.

The CDR3 loop is CASKTGFISPLHF. CDR3 nucleotide sequence: TGTGCCAGCAAAACAGGGTTTATTTCACCCCTCCACTTT. The chain is built from TRBV2 and TRBJ1-6, with D perhaps matching TRBD1 (6 bases). The length of the CDR3 is 13 residues. The V end was cut by 7 bases, the J end by 9 bases, with 13 bases between. Germline V gene lookup returns CDR1 SNHLY and CDR2 FYNNEI.

The V gene is TRBV27, the J gene TRBJ2-3; D may be TRBD2 (6 bases). V dropped 6 bases and J dropped 1 base, with 8 bases sitting between them. CDR3 size: 13 residues. The germline V gene has CDR1 MNHEY and CDR2 SMNVEV (reference sequence). CDR3: CASRRLGTDTQYF. The CDR3 coding sequence is TGTGCCAGCAGGAGACTAGGCACAGATACGCAGTATTTT.

The V call is TRBV6-1, the J call TRBJ2-7; TRBD1 agrees at 7 bases. The CDR3 extends over 15 amino acids. CDR1 MNHNS and CDR2 SASEGT come from the germline V gene. V lost 4 bases, J lost 2 bases, and 8 bases stayed unmatched. In DNA, the CDR3 is TGTGCCAGCAGTGTAGAGACAGGGCGCGCCTACGAGCAGTACTTC. This gives the protein CASSVETGRAYEQYF.

V and J are TRBV6-5 and TRBJ2-5; 7 positions match TRBD2. CDR1 is MNHEY and CDR2 is SVGAGI in the germline V gene. V trimming: 4 bases; J trimming: 9 bases; junction bases outside the gene matches: 11. The length of the CDR3 is 14 residues. The CDR3 loop reads CASSSPAGREAQYF. CDR3 coding DNA: TGTGCCAGCAGTTCCCCAGCGGGCCGGGAGGCCCAGTACTTC.

The chain has TRBV7-9 and TRBJ2-7; possible D gene TRBD1, 5 bases. V was shortened by 2 bases and J by 3 bases, with 14 bases between the two germline ends. This CDR3 comprises 15 residues. Germline CDR1 is SEHNR and CDR2 is FQNEAQ (reference sequence). This CDR3 reads CASSLQGSISYEQYF. The CDR3 DNA follows: TGTGCCAGCAGCTTACAGGGATCCATTAGCTACGAGCAGTACTTC.

This sequence joins TRBV9 and TRBJ2-1; 12 bases are a match to TRBD2. CDR3 length equals 16 residues. V trimming: 4 bases; J trimming: 8 bases; junction bases outside the gene matches: 10. Germline V gene sequence: CDR1 SGDLS, CDR2 YYNGEE. The CDR3 sequence is CASSSQLAGGNYEQFF. CDR3 in DNA: TGTGCCAGCAGCTCCCAACTAGCGGGAGGAAACTATGAGCAGTTCTTC.

The chain has TRBV7-9 and TRBJ2-7, with 8 positions matching TRBD1. Germline-derived CDR1 and CDR2 are SEHNR and FQNEAQ (reference sequence). This CDR3 spans 13 amino acids. V dropped 7 bases and J dropped 2; count of bases not matched to a gene: 4. CDR3 loop: CASNVQGAYEQYF. DNA of the CDR3: TGTGCCAGCAACGTACAGGGGGCCTACGAGCAGTACTTC.

V usage is TRBV28 and J usage is TRBJ1-4; D remains ambiguous. V lost 3 bases to trimming and J lost 6 bases, with 11 bases between them. Germline V gives CDR1 MDHEN, CDR2 SYDVKM. This CDR3 is built from 14 residues. This chain's CDR3 is CASSLGGSYEKLFF. The CDR3 DNA reads TGTGCCAGCAGTTTGGGAGGGTCCTATGAAAAACTGTTTTTT.

The chain is built from TRBV9 and TRBJ2-5, with TRBD1 matching 8 bases. The tail of the sequence fits TRBJ2-7 better, so the J call may be wrong. Germline CDR1 is SGDLS and CDR2 is YYNGEE. The CDR3 sequence is 15 residues long. In DNA form, the CDR3 reads TGTGCCAGCAGCGTAACTCCGGGACAGGCCTACGAGCAGTACTTC. Translating gives CASSVTPGQAYEQYF.

The chain has TRBV27 and TRBJ2-2, with D perhaps TRBD1 (6 bases). The CDR3 runs to 17 residues. Deletions cut 5 bases from V and 1 base from J, with 17 bases between. Germline loops: CDR1 MNHEY, CDR2 SMNVEV (reference sequence). The DNA of the CDR3 is TGTGCCAGCAGTCCCACCATAGGGACACTGAACACCGGGGAGCTGTTTTTT. Amino acids: CASSPTIGTLNTGELFF.

V gene TRBV6-1 combines with J gene TRBJ2-7; 9 bases are shared with TRBD1. Germline assignment: CDR1 MNHNS and CDR2 SASEGT. The CDR3 sequence is 15 residues long. V shed 6 bases and J 4 bases; nucleotides not matched to a gene: 10. The CDR3 spells CASSLDGTGSYEQYF. As DNA, the CDR3 is TGTGCCAGCAGCCTAGACGGGACAGGGTCTTACGAGCAGTACTTC.

V and J are TRBV6-6 and TRBJ1-4; TRBD1 matches 11 bases. Germline-derived CDR1 and CDR2 are MNHNY and SVGAGI (reference sequence). The CDR3 covers 16 residues. The V gene end was trimmed by 7 bases and the J gene end by 0 bases; junction bases not matched to a gene: 4. The CDR3 loop reads CASTGQGVATNEKLFF. The CDR3 DNA reads as TGTGCCAGCACGGGACAGGGGGTTGCAACTAATGAAAAACTGTTTTTT.

The chain employs TRBV9 and TRBJ2-3; 8 bases match TRBD2. The CDR3 is made up of 15 amino acids. Germline V gene sequence: CDR1 SGDLS, CDR2 YYNGEE. Trimming removed 3 bases from V and 2 bases from J; junction bases left unmatched: 5. Written as DNA, the CDR3 is TGTGCCAGCAGCGAGACTAGCGCACCCACAGATACGCAGTATTTT. Translated, it gives CASSETSAPTDTQYF.

This sequence joins TRBV2 and TRBJ2-2, with D tentatively TRBD2 (6 bases). The germline gives CDR1 SNHLY, CDR2 FYNNEI. The CDR3 extends over 14 amino acids. V was trimmed by 7 bases and J by 1 base, leaving 10 bases between them. The CDR3 nucleotides read TGTGCCAGCATCTCCGGGGGGAACACCGGGGAGCTGTTTTTT. This translates into CASISGGNTGELFF.

The chain recombines TRBV2 with TRBJ2-1; TRBD2 matches 13 bases. The V gene end was trimmed by 4 bases and the J gene end by 4 bases; junction bases not matched to a gene: 16. Germline CDR1 and CDR2: SNHLY and FYNNEI. The CDR3 totals 20 residues. CDR3 sequence reads: CASSGRGRTSGRPAYNEQFF. The CDR3 bases are TGTGCCAGCAGTGGTAGGGGGAGGACTAGCGGGAGACCCGCTTACAATGAGCAGTTCTTC.

The chain has TRBV11-3 and TRBJ2-1, with 9 bases aligning to TRBD2. Germline trimming cut 2 bases from V and 5 bases from J; bases unmatched to any gene: 10. CDR3 length: 17 amino acids. Germline lookup yields CDR1 SGHNT and CDR2 YENEEA. This CDR3 is CASSLTGRLAENNEQFF. In DNA, the CDR3 is TGTGCCAGCAGCTTAACGGGCCGACTAGCGGAAAACAATGAGCAGTTCTTC.

This chain uses TRBV9 with TRBJ2-5, with TRBD1 matching 12 bases. The last part of the DNA fits TRBJ2-7 better; the J call may be wrong. This CDR3 has 16 amino acids. CDR1 and CDR2 (germline): SGDLS, YYNGEE. CDR3 nucleotides: TGTGCCAGCAGCCCCAGGGGACAGGGGGCTAACCACGAGCAGTACTTC. Amino acids: CASSPRGQGANHEQYF.

The chain recombines TRBV19 with TRBJ2-1; TRBD2 aligns across 7 bases. In germline, CDR1 is LNHDA, CDR2 SQIVND (reference sequence). The V gene end was trimmed by 0 bases and the J gene end by 3 bases; junction bases not matched to a gene: 14. The CDR3 is 19 residues long. The CDR3 coding sequence is TGTGCCAGTAGTATAGATCCTTCGGATAGACTAGCAGTCTACAATGAGCAGTTCTTC. Protein product: CASSIDPSDRLAVYNEQFF.

CDR3 in amino acids: CSVDRLAGDTDTQYF. The CDR3 nucleotides are TGCAGCGTTGATCGCCTAGCGGGGGACACAGATACGCAGTATTTT. The genes are TRBV29-1 and TRBJ2-3; 10 nucleotides match TRBD2. V was pared by 3 bases and J by 2 bases, with 5 bases of the junction left unmatched. Germline CDR1 and CDR2: SQVTM and ANQGSEA. This CDR3 region has 15 residues.

Comments on this clone: Compared with germline, one end of the junction differs, possibly owing to a read error. The gene calls are TRBV6-5 and TRBJ2-3, with 8 bases lining up with TRBD1. Germline CDR1 reads MNHEY; CDR2 reads SVGAGI. The CDR3 is 15 residues long. The CDR3 region has the DNA TGTGCCGGCAGATCCTTGGGACAGGGCACAGATACGCAGTATTTT. Its translation is CAGRSLGQGTDTQYF.

This chain connects TRBV28 to TRBJ1-5; TRBD1 is a possible D gene (6 bases). The V and J ends lost 3 bases and 4 bases respectively, with 13 bases between them. The CDR3 is 15 residues long. From germline, CDR1 is MDHEN and CDR2 SYDVKM. The CDR3: CASSFFRGDNQPQHF. CDR3 DNA: TGTGCCAGCAGTTTTTTCAGGGGAGATAATCAGCCCCAGCATTTT.

This clone occurred once. DNA for the CDR3: TGCGCCAGCAGGGTAGCGGGAGGCCTTTACGGGGAGCAGTTCTTC. Its translation: CASRVAGGLYGEQFF. The chain uses TRBV5-1 and TRBJ2-1, with TRBD2 matching 10 bases. V was pared by 5 bases and J by 10 bases, with 12 bases of the junction left unmatched. CDR1 is SGHRS, CDR2 YFSETQ, per germline. The CDR3 consists of 15 residues. The entire variable domain, with the rest obtained from reference TRBV5-1 and TRBJ2-1, is as follows: KAGVTQTPRYLIKTRGQQVTLSCSPISGHRSVSWYQQTPGQGLQFLFEYFSETQRNKGNFPGRFSGRQFSNSRSEMNVSTLELGDSALYLCASRVAGGLYGEQFFGPGTRLTVL.

This clone appeared a few times. The V gene is TRBV4-2, the J gene TRBJ1-2, with 9 bases aligning to TRBD1. V trimming: 2 bases; J trimming: 4 bases; junction bases outside the gene matches: 5. The CDR3 is 15 amino acids. Germline CDR1 reads LGHNA; CDR2 reads YNFKEQ. Here the CDR3 reads CASSQTQGAGYGYTF. The CDR3 coding sequence is TGTGCCAGCAGCCAAACACAGGGGGCCGGCTATGGCTACACCTTC.

The chain has TRBV19 and TRBJ2-7; TRBD1 matches at 7 bases. Germline trimming cut 4 bases from V and 2 bases from J; bases unmatched to any gene: 8. This CDR3 is 15 amino acids long. From germline, CDR1 is LNHDA and CDR2 SQIVND (reference sequence). This CDR3 reads CASSRQGHGPYEQYF. The CDR3 DNA follows: TGTGCCAGTAGTAGACAGGGCCATGGCCCCTACGAGCAGTACTTC.

In its sample, this clone was seen once. The chain joins TRBV29-1 to TRBJ2-2; 9 bases agree with TRBD1. The CDR3 is 16 amino acids. The junction had 10 bases not matched to a gene; V was cut back by 4 bases and J by 4 bases. CDR1 and CDR2 from the germline V gene are SQVTM and ANQGSEA. The CDR3 spells CSVGWLTTGGTGELFF. CDR3 nucleotides: TGCAGCGTTGGGTGGCTTACGACAGGGGGCACCGGGGAGCTGTTTTTT.

CDR3 protein: CASSGQTNTGELFF. CDR3 DNA: TGCGCCAGCAGCGGACAGACAAACACCGGGGAGCTGTTTTTT. This rearrangement joins TRBV4-1 to TRBJ2-2; the D gene is possibly TRBD1 (6 bases). V was trimmed by 5 bases and J by 2 bases, leaving 9 bases between them. Per the germline V gene, CDR1 is MGHRA and CDR2 is YSYEKL. The CDR3 spans 14 residues.